Listed below are T cell receptor beta chains from one sample, sequenced in a study of OX40 agonist ivuxolimab in advanced cancers. Profiled with immunoSEQ multiplex PCR; TCRdb holds only in-frame clones, not every one. The sample gives 75,000 or so clones, approximately 81% of which show up once; 7.9% is in the top ten. The starting material was CD4+ or CD8+ T cells sorted from blood, obtained in a trial of the OX40 agonist ivuxolimab. The receptor source for this set is an adult with an advanced solid tumor such as melanoma, head and neck, liver or kidney cancer. Each CDR3 is given with its conserved first and last residue. The order of the fields is V gene, D gene, clone size, J gene, CDR3 DNA, CDR3 protein. A D gene is named only where the DNA matches it firmly. Only some rows state a clone size, as once, few, many or a class for expanded clones.

V gene: TRBV30
D gene: NA
clone size: NA
J gene: TRBJ1-2
CDR3 DNA: TGTGCCTGGAGTGTAAGCGCAGACAATGGCTACACCTTC
CDR3 protein: CAWSVSADNGYTF

V gene: TRBV2
D gene: TRBD2
clone size: NA
J gene: TRBJ2-3
CDR3 DNA: TGTGCCAGCACCCAGGGACTAGCGGGAGCAGATACGCAGTATTTT
CDR3 protein: CASTQGLAGADTQYF

V gene: TRBV19
D gene: TRBD1
clone size: NA
J gene: TRBJ2-4
CDR3 DNA: TGTGCCAGTAGTAAAACAGGGGCTCTCCCAGTTCAGTACTTC
CDR3 protein: CASSKTGALPVQYF

V gene: TRBV1
D gene: NA
clone size: once
J gene: TRBJ1-1
CDR3 DNA: TGCACCAGCAGCCACCCCAGTTACAGGGGGCGGCCTGAAGCTTTCTTT
CDR3 protein: CTSSHPSYRGRPEAFF

V gene: TRBV19
D gene: TRBD1
clone size: NA
J gene: TRBJ2-1
CDR3 DNA: TGTGCCAGTAGTACCCGGCGCCGACAGGGTACCTACAATGAGCAGTTCTTC
CDR3 protein: CASSTRRRQGTYNEQFF

V gene: TRBV5-1
D gene: TRBD1
clone size: NA
J gene: TRBJ1-1
CDR3 DNA: TGCGCCAGCAGAAGTGGACAGGGGGGCGTTTCGGCTTTCTTT
CDR3 protein: CASRSGQGGVSAFF

V gene: TRBV10-3
D gene: NA
clone size: few
J gene: TRBJ1-2
CDR3 DNA: TGTGCCATCAGTGAGTTACCGCGACAATCTGGCTACACCTTC
CDR3 protein: CAISELPRQSGYTF

V gene: TRBV15
D gene: TRBD2
clone size: NA
J gene: TRBJ2-7
CDR3 DNA: TGTGCCACCAGCAGTGGGACTAGCGGGAGACGCGAGCAGTACTTC
CDR3 protein: CATSSGTSGRREQYF

V gene: TRBV9
D gene: TRBD1
clone size: NA
J gene: TRBJ1-2
CDR3 DNA: TGTGCCAGCAGCCCAGGACAGGGTAACTATGGCTACACCTTC
CDR3 protein: CASSPGQGNYGYTF

V gene: TRBV2
D gene: NA
clone size: few
J gene: TRBJ1-2
CDR3 DNA: TGTGCCAGCATGGGTGAGACAGGCGGCGTCTATGGCTACACCTTC
CDR3 protein: CASMGETGGVYGYTF

V gene: TRBV30
D gene: NA
clone size: once
J gene: TRBJ1-3
CDR3 DNA: TGTGCCTGGAGTATAAACGGAAGAAACACCATATATTTT
CDR3 protein: CAWSINGRNTIYF

V gene: TRBV27
D gene: NA
clone size: NA
J gene: TRBJ1-4
CDR3 DNA: TGTGCCAGCAGTTCTTTCGGGGGGGTTGGTGAAAAACTGTTTTTT
CDR3 protein: CASSSFGGVGEKLFF

V gene: TRBV19
D gene: NA
clone size: NA
J gene: TRBJ1-1
CDR3 DNA: TGTGCCAGTCGACTGGGGGGGATCACTGAAGCTTTCTTT
CDR3 protein: CASRLGGITEAFF

V gene: TRBV11-2
D gene: NA
clone size: NA
J gene: TRBJ1-6
CDR3 DNA: TGTGCCAGCAGCTTACGACCGAGAAATTCACCCCTCCACTTT
CDR3 protein: CASSLRPRNSPLHF

V gene: TRBV6-5
D gene: TRBD1
clone size: NA
J gene: TRBJ1-2
CDR3 DNA: TGTGCCAGCAAGTCCGGACCGGGACAGTTTTATGGCTACACCTTC
CDR3 protein: CASKSGPGQFYGYTF

V gene: TRBV5-1
D gene: TRBD1
clone size: NA
J gene: TRBJ2-1
CDR3 DNA: TGCGCCAGCAGCTTATCAGGGACAGGGGGACATGAGCAGTTCTTC
CDR3 protein: CASSLSGTGGHEQFF

V gene: TRBV15
D gene: TRBD1
clone size: NA
J gene: TRBJ2-3
CDR3 DNA: TGTGCCACCAGCGGGGACAGGGGAGGCTTGGGCACAGATACGCAGTATTTT
CDR3 protein: CATSGDRGGLGTDTQYF

V gene: TRBV4-2
D gene: NA
clone size: NA
J gene: TRBJ1-5
CDR3 DNA: TGTGCCAGCAGCCACGGGGGGCCAGATAGCAATCAGCCCCAGCATTTT
CDR3 protein: CASSHGGPDSNQPQHF

V gene: TRBV7-8
D gene: TRBD1
clone size: NA
J gene: TRBJ2-7
CDR3 DNA: TGTGCCAGCAGCTTACACCGGGACAGGGTCTACGAGCAGTACTTC
CDR3 protein: CASSLHRDRVYEQYF

V gene: TRBV5-4
D gene: TRBD1
clone size: NA
J gene: TRBJ1-2
CDR3 DNA: TGTGCCAGCAGCTTGGGGTCAGGGGGAAGTAACTATGGCTACACCTTC
CDR3 protein: CASSLGSGGSNYGYTF

V gene: TRBV2
D gene: NA
clone size: NA
J gene: TRBJ2-7
CDR3 DNA: TGTGCCAGCAGTGGTAATAGGAAAAACAACTACGAGCAGTACTTC
CDR3 protein: CASSGNRKNNYEQYF

V gene: TRBV7-8
D gene: NA
clone size: NA
J gene: TRBJ2-5
CDR3 DNA: TGTGCCAGCAGCACTATACTAGAGTACCAAGAGACCCAGTACTTC
CDR3 protein: CASSTILEYQETQYF

V gene: TRBV4-1
D gene: TRBD1
clone size: NA
J gene: TRBJ2-7
CDR3 DNA: TGCGCCAGCAGCCAAGTCCGAGGGGACAGTTCGTACGAGCAGTACTTC
CDR3 protein: CASSQVRGDSSYEQYF

V gene: TRBV7-3
D gene: NA
clone size: NA
J gene: TRBJ1-5
CDR3 DNA: TGTGCCAGCAGCTTAAAAATTCCCCCGACAAGGGGCAATCAGCCCCAGCATTTT
CDR3 protein: CASSLKIPPTRGNQPQHF

V gene: TRBV12-5
D gene: TRBD1
clone size: once
J gene: TRBJ1-1
CDR3 DNA: TGTGCTAGTTCGGACCCCCAGTCCACAGGGGTTTTGAACACTGAAGCTTTCTTT
CDR3 protein: CASSDPQSTGVLNTEAFF

V gene: TRBV10-3
D gene: NA
clone size: few
J gene: TRBJ1-1
CDR3 DNA: TGTGCCATCAAGACAGGGAACACTGAAGCTTTCTTT
CDR3 protein: CAIKTGNTEAFF